The 25 T cell receptor beta chains listed next were all sequenced from one sample in a study of cytomegalovirus exposure and HLA in healthy donors. Data came from immunoSEQ multiplex PCR; TCRdb stores just in-frame clones and leaves some out. The table records 55,000 to 80,000 clones, over 85% of them present only once. The sequencing input was PBMCs. Every receptor here comes from a man aged 18 to 30 in good health and CMV-seropositive.

The V call is TRBV9, the J call TRBJ2-2; 7 nucleotides match TRBD2. CDR3 length equals 17 residues. CDR1 and CDR2 (germline): SGDLS, YYNGEE. Germline trimming cut 0 bases from V and 1 base from J; bases unmatched to any gene: 6. CDR3 loop: CASSVAPQRGNTGELFF. The DNA for the CDR3 is TGTGCCAGCAGCGTAGCCCCCCAGCGGGGGAACACCGGGGAGCTGTTTTTT.

V usage is TRBV2 and J usage is TRBJ2-5; 7 bases are a match to TRBD1. CDR3 length: 16 amino acids. CDR1 is SNHLY and CDR2 is FYNNEI in the germline V gene. Trimming at V came to 5 bases and at J to 1 base, leaving 10 bases not matched to a gene. As DNA, the CDR3 is TGTGCCAGCAGTTTAGACAGGGTGGGGCTCCAAGAGACCCAGTACTTC. This gives the protein CASSLDRVGLQETQYF.

The chain couples TRBV27 to TRBJ2-3; D remains ambiguous. The CDR3 is 13 amino acids. Per germline, CDR1 MNHEY and CDR2 SMNVEV (reference sequence). Trimming shortened V by 6 bases and J by 4 bases, and 11 bases separated the two germline ends. The CDR3 coding sequence is TGTGCCAGCAGACACTACCTACCAGATACGCAGTATTTT. This sequence encodes CASRHYLPDTQYF.

This chain links TRBV27 with TRBJ1-1; 10 bases fit TRBD1. Looked up from germline, CDR1 is MNHEY and CDR2 is SMNVEV (reference sequence). The junction had 9 bases not matched to a gene; V was cut back by 7 bases and J by 1 base. There are 16 residues in the CDR3. The CDR3: CASKPDRGQGNTEAFF. DNA for the CDR3: TGTGCCAGCAAACCCGACAGGGGGCAGGGGAACACTGAAGCTTTCTTT.

The chain joins TRBV19 to TRBJ1-1, with D possibly TRBD1 on 5 matching bases. V was pared by 3 bases and J by 0 bases, with 14 bases between. This CDR3 spans 16 amino acids. Germline lookup yields CDR1 LNHDA and CDR2 SQIVND (reference sequence). The CDR3 loop is CASSMGRVPLNTEAFF. The CDR3 region has the DNA TGTGCCAGTAGTATGGGCAGGGTTCCGTTGAACACTGAAGCTTTCTTT.

The CDR3 coding sequence is TGTGCCAGTAGCCCAGGGGGAGGAACAGATACGCAGTATTTT. Translation gives CASSPGGGTDTQYF. The chain employs TRBV19 and TRBJ2-3, with a tentative D call TRBD1 (7 bases). Trimming took off 6 bases at V and 3 bases at J, with 13 bases between the two ends. The CDR3 contains 14 residues. Germline V gene data show CDR1 as LNHDA and CDR2 as SQIVND (reference sequence).

This chain uses TRBV7-2 with TRBJ2-5; 7 bases map to TRBD1. V shed 1 base, J shed 5 bases, and the junction held 10 bases outside the gene matches. Germline lookup yields CDR1 SGHTA and CDR2 FQGNSA. The CDR3 runs 16 residues. CDR3 bases: TGTGCCAGCAGCTTAGAGGGGCGTCAGGGGGATGAGACCCAGTACTTC. Translated, it gives CASSLEGRQGDETQYF.

The V and J genes are TRBV28 and TRBJ1-4, with TRBD1 matching 7 bases. From germline, CDR1 is MDHEN and CDR2 SYDVKM. The CDR3 sequence is 14 residues long. Germline trimming cut 4 bases from V and 4 bases from J; bases unmatched to any gene: 3. The CDR3 region has the DNA TGTGCCAGCAGTTGGGACAGCTTTAATGAAAAACTGTTTTTT. Translation: CASSWDSFNEKLFF.

The rearrangement joins TRBV19 to TRBJ1-2; D might be TRBD1 (6 bases). This CDR3 contains 15 residues. Germline V gene data show CDR1 as LNHDA and CDR2 as SQIVND (reference sequence). Deletions cut 6 bases from V and 9 bases from J, with 23 bases between. Here the CDR3 reads CASSQGLGVLSSYTF. The CDR3 nucleotides are TGTGCCAGTAGCCAGGGGTTGGGTGTGTTATCGAGCTACACCTTC.

The chain joins TRBV4-2 to TRBJ2-7; D is uncertain. The CDR3 length is 13 residues. Trimming left V 0 bases short and J 3 bases short, with 6 bases between. Germline assignment: CDR1 LGHNA and CDR2 YNFKEQ. The CDR3 bases are TGTGCCAGCAGCCAAGAAGCCGGCTACGAGCAGTACTTC. Translating gives CASSQEAGYEQYF.

The chain is built from TRBV18 and TRBJ1-3, with a tentative D call TRBD1 (6 bases). The CDR3 is made up of 19 amino acids. V was shortened by 4 bases and J by 0 bases, with 22 bases between the two germline ends. Germline values: CDR1 KGHSH, CDR2 LQKENI. The CDR3 sequence: CASSRLPLLTGNSGNTIYF. Here the CDR3 DNA reads TGTGCCAGCTCACGCCTTCCCCTCCTGACAGGCAACTCTGGAAACACCATATATTTT.

Here the CDR3 DNA reads TGTGCCAGCAGTAACTGGGGGGGCAATAATGAAAAACTGTTTTTT. Its protein product is CASSNWGGNNEKLFF. This sequence joins TRBV6-5 and TRBJ1-4; D is possibly TRBD1 (6 bases). Trimming shortened V by 5 bases and J by 4 bases, and 14 bases separated the two germline ends. The germline V gene has CDR1 MNHEY and CDR2 SVGAGI. CDR3 length equals 15 residues.

This clone was observed a single time. This rearrangement joins TRBV28 to TRBJ2-7; TRBD1 matches at 10 bases. Germline CDR1 and CDR2: MDHEN and SYDVKM. CDR3 size: 16 residues. The V segment lost 1 base and the J segment 7 bases; nucleotides outside the gene matches: 10. CDR3 sequence: CASSLSMGQGLREQYF. The CDR3 DNA sequence: TGTGCCAGCAGTTTATCGATGGGACAGGGGCTGAGGGAGCAGTACTTC.

In this sample, this clone turned up once. The chain uses TRBV18 and TRBJ2-3; a possible D gene is TRBD2 (6 bases). The germline gives CDR1 KGHSH, CDR2 LQKENI. This CDR3 contains 16 residues. V was clipped by 0 bases and J by 2 bases, with 12 bases between them. CDR3 nucleotide sequence: TGTGCCAGCTCACCACCGTACGGGGGACTCACAGATACGCAGTATTTT. It specifies CASSPPYGGLTDTQYF.

The gene calls are TRBV10-3 and TRBJ2-7; tentatively, D is TRBD1 (6 bases). V lost 6 bases, J lost 5 bases, and 8 bases lay in between. This CDR3 has 11 residues. The germline V gene encodes CDR1 ENHRY and CDR2 SYGVKD. CDR3 DNA: TGTGCCATCAGGGGACAAGACGAGCAGTACTTC. As protein: CAIRGQDEQYF.

The chain uses TRBV9 and TRBJ2-1, with 8 bases aligning to TRBD1. The CDR3 contains 15 residues. The V gene end was trimmed by 4 bases and the J gene end by 7 bases; junction bases not matched to a gene: 10. Germline V gene lookup returns CDR1 SGDLS and CDR2 YYNGEE. CDR3 nucleotide sequence: TGTGCCAGCAGCCCGGGACAGGTCCCCGGGAATGAGCAGTTCTTC. It is translated as CASSPGQVPGNEQFF.

The chain recombines TRBV6-1 with TRBJ2-5; D is ambiguous. The germline V gene has CDR1 MNHNS and CDR2 SASEGT. Trimming left V 1 base short and J 1 base short, with 13 bases between. CDR3 size: 16 residues. CDR3 nucleotides: TGTGCCAGCAGTGAAGGTTTCCTACTTGGCCAAGAGACCCAGTACTTC. It codes for CASSEGFLLGQETQYF.

The chain recombines TRBV6-1 with TRBJ2-1, with TRBD2 matching 7 bases. The CDR3 has 14 residues. CDR1 MNHNS and CDR2 SASEGT come from the germline V gene. V was pared by 4 bases and J by 8 bases, with 8 bases of the junction left unmatched. The CDR3 DNA sequence: TGTGCCAGCAGTGTGGGCGGGAGAAACCATGAGCAGTTCTTC. Protein sequence: CASSVGGRNHEQFF.

This sequence joins TRBV5-1 and TRBJ1-1, with TRBD1 matching over 7 bases. CDR1 and CDR2 (germline): SGHRS, YFSETQ. V gave up 2 bases and J gave up 5 bases; unmatched junction bases: 9. This CDR3 is 15 amino acids long. The CDR3 sequence: CASSFYRGQGTEAFF. DNA for the CDR3: TGCGCCAGCAGCTTTTACAGGGGCCAAGGGACTGAAGCTTTCTTT.

The chain has TRBV9 and TRBJ2-1; the match to TRBD2 covers 10 bases. Germline V gene sequence: CDR1 SGDLS, CDR2 YYNGEE. With 1 base clipped from V and 1 base from J, the junction kept 5 bases outside the gene matches. This CDR3 is 17 amino acids long. The CDR3 DNA sequence: TGTGCCAGCAGCGTACTAGCGGGGGCCACTTCCTACAATGAGCAGTTCTTC. Protein: CASSVLAGATSYNEQFF.

The gene calls are TRBV6-1 and TRBJ2-7; TRBD2 aligns across 12 bases. CDR1 is MNHNS and CDR2 is SASEGT in the germline V gene. The CDR3 totals 15 residues. V dropped 4 bases and J dropped 5; count of bases not matched to a gene: 6. The CDR3 sequence is CASSGLAGENHEQYF. DNA for the CDR3: TGTGCCAGCAGTGGACTAGCGGGAGAAAACCACGAGCAGTACTTC.

The J gene is TRBJ2-5, the V gene TRBV14; 10 bases line up with TRBD2. Per germline, CDR1 SGHDN and CDR2 FVKESK. This CDR3 has 14 residues. After removal of 4 bases from V and 5 bases from J, the junction contained 4 bases not matched to a gene. CDR3 coding DNA: TGTGCCAGCAGCCCTAGCGGGGGCGGGGAGACCCAGTACTTC. Encoded protein: CASSPSGGGETQYF.

This clone came up once. V is TRBV5-6 and J is TRBJ1-2, with 7 positions matching TRBD1. Germline V gives CDR1 SGHDT, CDR2 YYEEEE. The ends lost 2 bases at V and 6 bases at J; junction bases unmatched: 4. This CDR3 comprises 13 residues. Here the CDR3 reads CASSLRQGDGYTF. The CDR3 coding sequence is TGTGCCAGCAGCTTAAGGCAGGGGGATGGCTACACCTTC.

The chain is built from TRBV6-1 and TRBJ2-3; D remains ambiguous. The CDR3 is made up of 13 amino acids. Between the trimmed V and J ends, which lost 6 bases and 1 base, there was a span of 8 bases. Germline loops: CDR1 MNHNS, CDR2 SASEGT. This CDR3 reads CASSDFGTDTQYF. In nucleotides, the CDR3 is TGTGCCAGCAGCGACTTTGGCACAGATACGCAGTATTTT.

The V and J genes are TRBV9 and TRBJ2-3; 10 positions agree with TRBD1. The CDR3 spans 17 residues. After removal of 0 bases from V and 5 bases from J, the junction contained 9 bases not matched to a gene. Germline values: CDR1 SGDLS, CDR2 YYNGEE. CDR3 DNA sequence: TGTGCCAGCAGCGTAGGATCTGCCTGGGACAGGGGAGATACGCAGTATTTT. As protein: CASSVGSAWDRGDTQYF.